The present entry profiles one T cell receptor (beta chain) with its context. In germline, CDR1 is LGHDT, CDR2 YNNKEL (reference sequence). The CDR3 covers 15 residues. Deletions cut 4 bases from V and 4 bases from J, with 11 bases between. The data were obtained in a study of blood T cell repertoires in COVID-19. Study-wide background: The origin of the acute and convalescent COVID-19 samples was the United States, Italy and Spain. Sources were T cells, B-cell-depleted T cells, or PBMCs; the material itself was cDNA or gDNA.

Per the original data handling: Scientists estimated how many nucleated cells there were by amplifying reference gene primers. Assay used: immunoSEQ multiplex PCR; TCRdb lists only in-frame clones, some missing. The V and J calls and clone size come from that table; D and trimming were worked out from the DNA. The sample lists 450,000 or so clones; roughly nine tenths were seen once. Followed over time, Seattle patients had been enrolled while infection was active. The rearrangement joins TRBV3-1 (or the pseudogene TRBV3-2) to TRBJ2-6, with D unclear. This receptor was obtained from a man between 18 and 35 years old with COVID-19, enrolled during active disease. The sequencing input was peripheral blood. The CDR3 is CASSPWATGANVLTF. DNA for the CDR3: TGTGCCAGCAGCCCCTGGGCCACGGGGGCCAACGTCCTGACTTTC.